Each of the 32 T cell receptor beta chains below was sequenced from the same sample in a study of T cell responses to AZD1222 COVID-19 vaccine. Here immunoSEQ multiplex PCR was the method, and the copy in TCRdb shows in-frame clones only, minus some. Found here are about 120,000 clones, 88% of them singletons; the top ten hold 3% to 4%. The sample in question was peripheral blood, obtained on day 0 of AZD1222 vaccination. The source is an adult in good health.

CDR3 residues: CASSQIRGELFF. In DNA form, the CDR3 reads TGTGCCAGCAGCCAGATCCGGGGTGAACTGTTTTTT. V gene TRBV7-8 combines with J gene TRBJ1-4, with D unresolved. The CDR3 is 12 residues long. CDR1 and CDR2 from the germline V gene are SGHVS and FQNEAQ. The V end lost 5 bases, the J end lost 12 bases, and 13 bases lay between the germline ends.

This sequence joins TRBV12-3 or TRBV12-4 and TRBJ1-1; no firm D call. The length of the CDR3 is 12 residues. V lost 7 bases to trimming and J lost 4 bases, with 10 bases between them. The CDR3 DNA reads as TGTGCCAGCAAGTTCCCTGGCACTGAAGCTTTCTTT. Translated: CASKFPGTEAFF.

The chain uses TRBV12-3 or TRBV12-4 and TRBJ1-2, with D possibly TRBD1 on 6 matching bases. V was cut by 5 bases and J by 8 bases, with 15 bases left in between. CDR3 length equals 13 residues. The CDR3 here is CASSEQGLRGYTF. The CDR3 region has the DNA TGTGCCAGCAGTGAGCAGGGGCTCAGGGGCTACACCTTC.

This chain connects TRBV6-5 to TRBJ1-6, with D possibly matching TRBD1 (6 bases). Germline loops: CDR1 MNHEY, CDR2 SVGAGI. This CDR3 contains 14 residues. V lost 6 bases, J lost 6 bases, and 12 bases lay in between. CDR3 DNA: TGTGCCAGCAGGACCCAGGGGATTAATTCACCCCTCCACTTT. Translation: CASRTQGINSPLHF.

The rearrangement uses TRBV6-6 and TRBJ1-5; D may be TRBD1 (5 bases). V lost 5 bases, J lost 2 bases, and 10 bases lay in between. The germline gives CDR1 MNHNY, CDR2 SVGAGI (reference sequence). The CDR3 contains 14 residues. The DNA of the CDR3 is TGTGCCAGCAGTGCGACAGAGCGCAATCAGCCCCAGCATTTT. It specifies CASSATERNQPQHF.

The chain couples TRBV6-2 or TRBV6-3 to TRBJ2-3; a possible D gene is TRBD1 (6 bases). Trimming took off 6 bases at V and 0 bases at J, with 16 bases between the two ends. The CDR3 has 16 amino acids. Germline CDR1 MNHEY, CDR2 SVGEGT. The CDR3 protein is CASSFGQGISTDTQYF. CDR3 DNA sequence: TGTGCCAGCAGCTTCGGGCAGGGGATTAGCACAGATACGCAGTATTTT.

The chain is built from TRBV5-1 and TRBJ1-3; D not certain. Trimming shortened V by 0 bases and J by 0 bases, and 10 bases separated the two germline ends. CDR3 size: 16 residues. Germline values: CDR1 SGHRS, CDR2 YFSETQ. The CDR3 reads CASSLEGASSGNTIYF. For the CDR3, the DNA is TGCGCCAGCAGCTTGGAGGGAGCGAGCTCTGGAAACACCATATATTTT. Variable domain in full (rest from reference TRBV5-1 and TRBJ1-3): KAGVTQTPRYLIKTRGQQVTLSCSPISGHRSVSWYQQTPGQGLQFLFEYFSETQRNKGNFPGRFSGRQFSNSRSEMNVSTLELGDSALYLCASSLEGASSGNTIYFGEGSWLTVV.

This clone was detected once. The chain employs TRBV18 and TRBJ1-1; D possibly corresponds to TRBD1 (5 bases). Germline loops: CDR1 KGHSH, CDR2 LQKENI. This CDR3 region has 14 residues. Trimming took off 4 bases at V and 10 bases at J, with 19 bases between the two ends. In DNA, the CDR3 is TGTGCCAGCTCACTCCCTCTACAGGTCGGTGGAGCTTTCTTT. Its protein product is CASSLPLQVGGAFF. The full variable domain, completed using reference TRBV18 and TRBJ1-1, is NAGVMQNPRHLVRRRGQEARLRCSPMKGHSHVYWYRQLPEEGLKFMVYLQKENIIDESGMPKERFSAEFPKEGPSILRIQQVVRGDSAAYFCASSLPLQVGGAFFGQGTRLTVV.

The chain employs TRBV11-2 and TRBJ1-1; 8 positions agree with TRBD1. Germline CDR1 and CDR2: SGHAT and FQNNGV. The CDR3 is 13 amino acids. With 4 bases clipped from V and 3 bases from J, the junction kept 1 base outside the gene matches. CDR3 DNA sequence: TGTGCCAGCAGCTCGGACAGGGACACTGAAGCTTTCTTT. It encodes CASSSDRDTEAFF.

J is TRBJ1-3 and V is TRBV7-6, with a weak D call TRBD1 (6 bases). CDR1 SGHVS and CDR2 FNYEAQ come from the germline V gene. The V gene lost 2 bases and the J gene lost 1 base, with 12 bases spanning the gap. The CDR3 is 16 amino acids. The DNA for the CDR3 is TGTGCCAGCAGCTTAAGGGACACTCTATCTGGAAACACCATATATTTT. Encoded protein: CASSLRDTLSGNTIYF. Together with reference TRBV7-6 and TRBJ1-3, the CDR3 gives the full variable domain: GAGVSQSPRYKVTKRGQDVALRCDPISGHVSLYWYRQALGQGPEFLTYFNYEAQQDKSGLPNDRFSAERPEGSISTLTIQRTEQRDSAMYRCASSLRDTLSGNTIYFGEGSWLTVV.

CDR3 coding DNA: TGTGCCAGCAGCCCCGCGGGGGCCCAGATGGCTGCTGAAGCTTTCTTT. Translated: CASSPAGAQMAAEAFF. The gene calls are TRBV5-4 and TRBJ1-1, with D possibly matching TRBD1 (6 bases). This CDR3 has 16 amino acids. Trimming stripped 4 bases from V and 6 bases from J, with 22 bases between. The germline V gene encodes CDR1 SGHNT and CDR2 YYREEE (reference sequence). Full variable domain (missing parts from reference TRBV5-4 and TRBJ1-1): ETGVTQSPTHLIKTRGQQVTLRCSSQSGHNTVSWYQQALGQGPQFIFQYYREEENGRGNFPPRFSGLQFPNYSSELNVNALELDDSALYLCASSPAGAQMAAEAFFGQGTRLTVV.

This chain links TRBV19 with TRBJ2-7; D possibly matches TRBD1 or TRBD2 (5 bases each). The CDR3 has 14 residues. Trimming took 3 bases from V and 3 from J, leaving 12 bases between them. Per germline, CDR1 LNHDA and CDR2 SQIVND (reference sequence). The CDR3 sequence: CASSIQGAGYEQYF. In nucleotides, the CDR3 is TGTGCCAGTAGTATCCAGGGTGCGGGCTACGAGCAGTACTTC.

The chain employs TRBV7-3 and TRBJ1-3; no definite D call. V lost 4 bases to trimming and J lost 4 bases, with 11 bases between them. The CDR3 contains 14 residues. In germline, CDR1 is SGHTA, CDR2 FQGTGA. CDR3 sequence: CASSSDGLGNTIYF. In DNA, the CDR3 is TGTGCCAGCAGCTCCGACGGCCTGGGAAACACCATATATTTT.

This CDR3 reads CASSQPRGAKGNTIYF. Written as DNA, the CDR3 is TGTGCCAGCAGCCAGCCCCGGGGGGCAAAAGGAAACACCATATATTTT. The genes are TRBV3-1 (or the pseudogene TRBV3-2) and TRBJ1-3, with D tentatively TRBD1 (6 bases). V was cut by 3 bases and J by 4 bases, with 16 bases left in between. CDR3 size: 16 residues. The germline V gene encodes CDR1 LGHDT and CDR2 YNNKEL (reference sequence).

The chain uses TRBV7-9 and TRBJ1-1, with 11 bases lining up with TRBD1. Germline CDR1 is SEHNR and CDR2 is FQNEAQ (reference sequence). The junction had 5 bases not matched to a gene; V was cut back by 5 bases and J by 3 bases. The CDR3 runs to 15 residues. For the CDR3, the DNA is TGTGCCAGCAGCCTAGGGACAGGGGGGCACACTGAAGCTTTCTTT. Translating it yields CASSLGTGGHTEAFF.

The CDR3 DNA reads TGTGCCAGCAGCTTTGAGATTAACACTGAAGCTTTCTTT. It encodes CASSFEINTEAFF. This rearrangement joins TRBV7-3 to TRBJ1-1; D gene unclear. This CDR3 has 13 amino acids. Germline CDR1 is SGHTA and CDR2 is FQGTGA. Between the trimmed V and J ends, which lost 3 bases and 2 bases, there was a span of 7 bases.

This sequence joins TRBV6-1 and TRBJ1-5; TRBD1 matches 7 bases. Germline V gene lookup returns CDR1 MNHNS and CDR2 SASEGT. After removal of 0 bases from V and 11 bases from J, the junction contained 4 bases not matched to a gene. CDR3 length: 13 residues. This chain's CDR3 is CASSEALRGTQHF. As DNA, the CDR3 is TGTGCCAGCAGTGAAGCGCTCAGGGGGACCCAGCATTTT.

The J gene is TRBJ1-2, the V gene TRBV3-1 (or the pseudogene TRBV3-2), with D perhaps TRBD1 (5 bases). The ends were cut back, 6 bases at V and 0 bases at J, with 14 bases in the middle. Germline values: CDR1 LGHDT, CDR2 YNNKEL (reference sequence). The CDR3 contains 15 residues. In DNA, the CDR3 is TGTGCCAGCAGACTCACAGGAGGAACTAACTATGGCTACACCTTC. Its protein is CASRLTGGTNYGYTF.

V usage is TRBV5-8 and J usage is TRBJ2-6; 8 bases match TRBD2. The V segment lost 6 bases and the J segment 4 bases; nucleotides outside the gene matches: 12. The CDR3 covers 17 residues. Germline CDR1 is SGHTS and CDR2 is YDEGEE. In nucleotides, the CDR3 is TGTGCCAGCACCTCCCGGGTAGCGGGGTCGGGGGCCAACGTCCTGACTTTC. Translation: CASTSRVAGSGANVLTF.

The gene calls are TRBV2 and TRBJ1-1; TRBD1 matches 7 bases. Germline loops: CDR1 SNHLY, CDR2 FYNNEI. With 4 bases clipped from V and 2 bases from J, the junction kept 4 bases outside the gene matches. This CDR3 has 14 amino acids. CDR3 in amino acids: CASSGQGGNTEAFF. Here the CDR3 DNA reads TGTGCCAGCAGTGGTCAGGGGGGAAACACTGAAGCTTTCTTT. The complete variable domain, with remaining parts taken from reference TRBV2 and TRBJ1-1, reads EPEVTQTPSHQVTQMGQEVILRCVPISNHLYFYWYRQILGQKVEFLVSFYNNEISEKSEIFDDQFSVERPDGSNFTLKIRSTKLEDSAMYFCASSGQGGNTEAFFGQGTRLTVV.

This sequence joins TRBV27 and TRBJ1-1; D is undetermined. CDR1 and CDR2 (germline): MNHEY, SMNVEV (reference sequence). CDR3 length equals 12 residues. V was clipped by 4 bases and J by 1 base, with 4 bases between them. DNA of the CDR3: TGTGCCAGCAGTTCCTGGAACACTGAAGCTTTCTTT. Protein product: CASSSWNTEAFF.

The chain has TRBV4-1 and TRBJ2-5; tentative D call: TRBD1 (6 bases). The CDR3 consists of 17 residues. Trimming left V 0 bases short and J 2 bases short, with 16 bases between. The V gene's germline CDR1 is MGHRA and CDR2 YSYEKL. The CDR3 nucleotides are TGCGCCAGCAGCCAAGACCCGACAGGCAACGTTCAAGAGACCCAGTACTTC. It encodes CASSQDPTGNVQETQYF.

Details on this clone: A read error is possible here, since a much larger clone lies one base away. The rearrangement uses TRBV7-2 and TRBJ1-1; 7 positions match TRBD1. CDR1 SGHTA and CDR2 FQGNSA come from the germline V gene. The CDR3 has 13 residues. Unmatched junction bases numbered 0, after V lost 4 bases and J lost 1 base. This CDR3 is CASSWTGNTEAFF. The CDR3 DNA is TGTGCCAGCAGCTGGACAGGGAACACTGAAGCTTTCTTT.

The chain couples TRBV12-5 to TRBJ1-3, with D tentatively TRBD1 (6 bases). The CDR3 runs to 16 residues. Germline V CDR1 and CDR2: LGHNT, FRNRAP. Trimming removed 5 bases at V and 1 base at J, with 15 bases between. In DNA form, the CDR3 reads TGTGCTAGTGGTCCCTCCGGGGGGCTTTCTGGAAACACCATATATTTT. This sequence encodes CASGPSGGLSGNTIYF.

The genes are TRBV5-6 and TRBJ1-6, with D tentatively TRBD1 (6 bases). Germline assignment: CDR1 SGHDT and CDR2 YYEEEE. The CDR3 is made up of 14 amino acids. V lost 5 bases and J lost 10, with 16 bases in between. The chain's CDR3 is CASRRGGGESPLHF. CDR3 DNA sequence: TGTGCCAGCAGGCGTGGTGGGGGCGAATCACCCCTCCACTTT.

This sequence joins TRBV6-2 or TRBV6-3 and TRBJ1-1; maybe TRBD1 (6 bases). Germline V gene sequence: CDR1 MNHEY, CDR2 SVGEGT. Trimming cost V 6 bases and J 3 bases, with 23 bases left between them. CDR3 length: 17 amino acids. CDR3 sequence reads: CASSIREKLRGDTEAFF. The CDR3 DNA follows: TGTGCCAGCAGCATCCGGGAGAAACTAAGGGGGGACACTGAAGCTTTCTTT.

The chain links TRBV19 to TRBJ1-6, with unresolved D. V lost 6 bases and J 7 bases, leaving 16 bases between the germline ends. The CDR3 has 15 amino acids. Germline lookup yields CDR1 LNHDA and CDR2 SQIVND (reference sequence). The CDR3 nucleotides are TGTGCCAGTAGATTTGGAACAGACGGAAATTCACCCCTCCACTTT. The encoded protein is CASRFGTDGNSPLHF.

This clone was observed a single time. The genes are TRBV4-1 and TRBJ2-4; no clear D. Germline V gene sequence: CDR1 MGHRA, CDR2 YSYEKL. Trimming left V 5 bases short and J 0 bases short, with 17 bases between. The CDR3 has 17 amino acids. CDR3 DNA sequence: TGCGCCAGCAGCTCAAGTCATGGCCTACTAGCCAAAAACATTCAGTACTTC. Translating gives CASSSSHGLLAKNIQYF.

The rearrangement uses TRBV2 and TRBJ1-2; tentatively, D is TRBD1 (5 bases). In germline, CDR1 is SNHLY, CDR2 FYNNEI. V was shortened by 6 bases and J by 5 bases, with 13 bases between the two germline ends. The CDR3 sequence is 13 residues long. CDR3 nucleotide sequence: TGTGCCAGCAGGGGCAGGGCCTTATATGGCTACACCTTC. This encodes CASRGRALYGYTF.

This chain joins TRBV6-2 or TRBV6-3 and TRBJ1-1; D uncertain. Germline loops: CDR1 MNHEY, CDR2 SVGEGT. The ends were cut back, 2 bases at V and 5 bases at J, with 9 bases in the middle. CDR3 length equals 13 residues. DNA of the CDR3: TGTGCCAGCAGTTACGGGGATTCGACTGAAGCTTTCTTT. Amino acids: CASSYGDSTEAFF.

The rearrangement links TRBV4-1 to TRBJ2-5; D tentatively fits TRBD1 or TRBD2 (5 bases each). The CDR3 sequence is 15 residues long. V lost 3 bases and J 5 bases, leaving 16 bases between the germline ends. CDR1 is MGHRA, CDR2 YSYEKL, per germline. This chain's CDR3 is CASSQMGRERETQYF. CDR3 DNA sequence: TGCGCCAGCAGCCAGATGGGCAGGGAGAGGGAGACCCAGTACTTC.

The DNA for the CDR3 is TGTGCCAGCTCACTACTGGCATCGGCAACTAATGAAAAACTGTTTTTT. It is translated as CASSLLASATNEKLFF. V is TRBV18 and J is TRBJ1-4; D gene uncertain. CDR3 length: 16 residues. V shed 4 bases and J shed 0 bases, with 12 bases lying between them. The germline V gene encodes CDR1 KGHSH and CDR2 LQKENI.